The rows below give T cell receptor beta chains drawn from one sample of a study of blood T cell repertoires in COVID-19. Profiling relied on immunoSEQ multiplex PCR, and the TCRdb table lists in-frame clones only, not all of them. The sample holds approximately 300,000 clones, around 83% seen once. The sample comprised peripheral blood. The receptors stem from a woman aged 45-65 years with acute or convalescent COVID-19. The CDR3 runs from the conserved cysteine through the conserved F or W. The D gene is left open where the match is weak. Clone size is not always given. Where it is, it says once, few, many or a class for expanded clones.

clone_size: NA
d_call: NA
j_call: TRBJ1-4
v_call: TRBV5-1
cdr3_aa: CASRAPNEKLFF
cdr3_nt: TGCGCCAGCAGGGCTCCTAATGAAAAACTGTTTTTT

clone_size: NA
d_call: TRBD1
j_call: TRBJ1-5
v_call: TRBV4-2
cdr3_aa: CASSKKGTGGSNQPQHF
cdr3_nt: TGTGCCAGCAGCAAGAAGGGAACAGGGGGGAGCAATCAGCCCCAGCATTTT

clone_size: NA
d_call: TRBD1
j_call: TRBJ1-2
v_call: TRBV7-2
cdr3_aa: CASSLVSGQGGYGYTF
cdr3_nt: TGTGCCAGCAGCTTAGTTTCGGGACAGGGTGGCTATGGCTACACCTTC

clone_size: once
d_call: TRBD2
j_call: TRBJ2-2
v_call: TRBV5-4
cdr3_aa: CASSASGGNTGELFF
cdr3_nt: TGTGCCAGCAGCGCTAGCGGCGGGAACACCGGGGAGCTGTTTTTT

clone_size: NA
d_call: NA
j_call: TRBJ1-1
v_call: TRBV12-3/TRBV12-4
cdr3_aa: CASSLGMRAAFF
cdr3_nt: TGTGCCAGCAGTTTGGGTATGAGGGCAGCTTTCTTT

clone_size: NA
d_call: NA
j_call: TRBJ1-5
v_call: TRBV6-4
cdr3_aa: CASSEGGHQPQHF
cdr3_nt: TGTGCCAGCAGTGAGGGAGGGCACCAGCCCCAGCATTTT

clone_size: NA
d_call: TRBD2
j_call: TRBJ2-1
v_call: TRBV2
cdr3_aa: CASAYSSGGDNEQFF
cdr3_nt: TGTGCCAGTGCCTATTCTAGCGGGGGGGACAATGAGCAGTTCTTC

clone_size: few
d_call: NA
j_call: TRBJ1-1
v_call: TRBV25-1
cdr3_aa: CASTEKEWNTEAFF
cdr3_nt: TGTGCCAGCACCGAAAAAGAGTGGAACACTGAAGCTTTCTTT

clone_size: NA
d_call: NA
j_call: TRBJ2-2
v_call: TRBV7-2
cdr3_aa: CASSTGWTFFSNTGELFF
cdr3_nt: TGTGCCAGCAGCACCGGATGGACTTTTTTTAGCAACACCGGGGAGCTGTTTTTT

clone_size: NA
d_call: NA
j_call: TRBJ2-1
v_call: TRBV5-1
cdr3_aa: CASSTTSAGYNEQFF
cdr3_nt: TGCGCCAGCAGCACCACGTCGGCGGGGTACAATGAGCAGTTCTTC

clone_size: NA
d_call: TRBD1
j_call: TRBJ2-7
v_call: TRBV23-1
cdr3_aa: CASSPLNRQGDEQYF
cdr3_nt: TGCGCCAGCAGTCCCCTGAATCGACAGGGAGACGAGCAGTACTTC

clone_size: NA
d_call: NA
j_call: TRBJ1-3
v_call: TRBV25-1
cdr3_aa: CASTSPSGNTIYF
cdr3_nt: TGTGCCAGCACCAGTCCCTCTGGAAACACCATATATTTT

clone_size: NA
d_call: TRBD1
j_call: TRBJ1-2
v_call: TRBV29-1
cdr3_aa: CSVQQGSDGYTF
cdr3_nt: TGCAGCGTCCAACAGGGGTCAGATGGCTACACCTTC

clone_size: NA
d_call: NA
j_call: TRBJ2-6
v_call: TRBV2
cdr3_aa: CASSGRGLGANVLTF
cdr3_nt: TGTGCCAGCAGTGGGCGGGGGCTTGGGGCCAACGTCCTGACTTTC

clone_size: NA
d_call: TRBD1
j_call: TRBJ2-5
v_call: TRBV5-1
cdr3_aa: CASSQTTGQKETQYF
cdr3_nt: TGCGCCAGCAGCCAGACTACGGGACAGAAAGAGACCCAGTACTTC

clone_size: NA
d_call: TRBD1
j_call: TRBJ1-2
v_call: TRBV5-1
cdr3_aa: CASSPRTGVQISNYGYTF
cdr3_nt: TGCGCCAGCAGCCCGCGGACAGGGGTTCAGATTTCTAACTATGGCTACACCTTC

clone_size: NA
d_call: TRBD1
j_call: TRBJ2-1
v_call: TRBV5-1
cdr3_aa: CASRTGTGGPYEQFF
cdr3_nt: TGCGCCAGCAGAACCGGGACAGGGGGCCCTTATGAGCAGTTCTTC

clone_size: NA
d_call: TRBD1
j_call: TRBJ2-5
v_call: TRBV5-1
cdr3_aa: CASLGRGTGEETQYF
cdr3_nt: TGCGCCAGCCTCGGTAGAGGGACAGGGGAGGAGACCCAGTACTTC

clone_size: few
d_call: NA
j_call: TRBJ1-1
v_call: TRBV7-2
cdr3_aa: CASSAGPNSKAFF
cdr3_nt: TGTGCCAGCAGCGCCGGCCCGAACAGTAAAGCTTTCTTT

clone_size: few
d_call: TRBD1
j_call: TRBJ1-2
v_call: TRBV5-1
cdr3_aa: CASSFGAGGNYGYTF
cdr3_nt: TGCGCCAGCAGCTTTGGGGCAGGGGGTAACTATGGCTACACCTTC

clone_size: NA
d_call: TRBD1
j_call: TRBJ1-6
v_call: TRBV4-1
cdr3_aa: CASSQWDRGESPLHF
cdr3_nt: TGCGCCAGCAGCCAGTGGGACAGAGGGGAATCACCCCTCCACTTT

clone_size: NA
d_call: NA
j_call: TRBJ1-1
v_call: TRBV12-3/TRBV12-4
cdr3_aa: CASNPGRTEAFF
cdr3_nt: TGTGCCAGCAACCCGGGAAGGACTGAAGCTTTCTTT

clone_size: once
d_call: NA
j_call: TRBJ1-6
v_call: TRBV6-2/TRBV6-3
cdr3_aa: CASSFRENSPLHF
cdr3_nt: TGTGCCAGCAGTTTCCGAGAAAATTCACCCCTCCACTTT

clone_size: NA
d_call: NA
j_call: TRBJ1-4
v_call: TRBV5-1
cdr3_aa: CASSSEGVGKLFF
cdr3_nt: TGCGCCAGCAGCTCGGAAGGGGTAGGAAAACTGTTTTTT

clone_size: NA
d_call: NA
j_call: TRBJ2-5
v_call: TRBV5-1
cdr3_aa: CASSPGVAETQYF
cdr3_nt: TGCGCCAGCAGCCCCGGAGTCGCCGAGACCCAGTACTTC

clone_size: NA
d_call: NA
j_call: TRBJ1-5
v_call: TRBV30
cdr3_aa: CAWSVSRTDYSNQPQHF
cdr3_nt: TGTGCCTGGAGTGTATCCCGGACAGATTATAGCAATCAGCCCCAGCATTTT

clone_size: NA
d_call: NA
j_call: TRBJ2-1
v_call: TRBV24-1
cdr3_aa: CATSGARDSNEQFF
cdr3_nt: TGTGCCACCAGTGGGGCTCGGGACTCCAATGAGCAGTTCTTC

clone_size: NA
d_call: NA
j_call: TRBJ2-3
v_call: TRBV7-2
cdr3_aa: CASSLGLSTDTQYF
cdr3_nt: TGTGCCAGCAGCTTAGGACTGAGCACAGATACGCAGTATTTT

clone_size: NA
d_call: TRBD1
j_call: TRBJ1-6
v_call: TRBV14
cdr3_aa: CASSQGGTVYSPLHF
cdr3_nt: TGTGCCAGCAGCCAAGGCGGGACAGTCTATTCACCCCTCCACTTT

clone_size: few
d_call: NA
j_call: TRBJ2-7
v_call: TRBV27
cdr3_aa: CASSRLSGAFYEQYF
cdr3_nt: TGTGCCAGCTCCCGTTTAAGCGGAGCTTTTTACGAGCAGTACTTC

clone_size: NA
d_call: TRBD2
j_call: TRBJ2-2
v_call: TRBV7-9
cdr3_aa: CASSPAGTSNPGELFF
cdr3_nt: TGTGCCAGCAGCCCTGCCGGGACTAGCAATCCCGGGGAGCTGTTTTTT

clone_size: NA
d_call: TRBD2
j_call: TRBJ2-5
v_call: TRBV13
cdr3_aa: CASAGDLGRETQYF
cdr3_nt: TGTGCTAGCGCGGGGGACCTCGGGCGGGAGACCCAGTACTTC

clone_size: NA
d_call: NA
j_call: TRBJ2-1
v_call: TRBV24-1
cdr3_aa: CATSDGTLGEQFF
cdr3_nt: TGTGCCACCAGTGACGGGACTCTGGGTGAGCAGTTCTTC

clone_size: once
d_call: NA
j_call: TRBJ1-4
v_call: TRBV30
cdr3_aa: CALQAVNEKLFF
cdr3_nt: TGTGCCTTACAGGCAGTTAATGAAAAACTGTTTTTT

clone_size: once
d_call: TRBD1
j_call: TRBJ1-3
v_call: TRBV30
cdr3_aa: CAWRLWDRGAGNTIYF
cdr3_nt: TGTGCCTGGAGACTCTGGGACAGGGGGGCTGGAAACACCATATATTTT

clone_size: NA
d_call: NA
j_call: TRBJ2-1
v_call: TRBV12-3/TRBV12-4
cdr3_aa: CASSLERQAQFF
cdr3_nt: TGTGCCAGCAGTTTAGAGCGACAGGCGCAGTTCTTC

clone_size: NA
d_call: TRBD1
j_call: TRBJ1-2
v_call: TRBV2
cdr3_aa: CASSVGGYYGYTF
cdr3_nt: TGTGCCAGCAGTGTAGGGGGCTACTATGGCTACACCTTC

clone_size: NA
d_call: TRBD2
j_call: TRBJ2-3
v_call: TRBV4-1
cdr3_aa: CASSQSLAGGDTQYF
cdr3_nt: TGCGCCAGCAGCCAAAGCCTAGCGGGGGGAGATACGCAGTATTTT

clone_size: NA
d_call: NA
j_call: TRBJ1-2
v_call: TRBV5-4
cdr3_aa: CASKVDPNYGYTF
cdr3_nt: TGTGCCAGCAAAGTAGATCCTAACTATGGCTACACCTTC

clone_size: NA
d_call: TRBD2
j_call: TRBJ2-1
v_call: TRBV2
cdr3_aa: CASSWATSLNEQFF
cdr3_nt: TGTGCCAGCAGCTGGGCGACTAGCTTAAATGAGCAGTTCTTC

clone_size: NA
d_call: NA
j_call: TRBJ1-1
v_call: TRBV15
cdr3_aa: CATSRDETGEAFF
cdr3_nt: TGTGCCACCAGCAGAGATGAGACAGGAGAAGCTTTCTTT

clone_size: once
d_call: NA
j_call: TRBJ2-3
v_call: TRBV5-1
cdr3_aa: CASQTVSTDTQYF
cdr3_nt: TGCGCCAGCCAAACAGTCAGCACAGATACGCAGTATTTT

clone_size: NA
d_call: NA
j_call: TRBJ2-7
v_call: TRBV10-3
cdr3_aa: CAISQNDAGQYF
cdr3_nt: TGTGCCATCAGCCAGAACGACGCGGGGCAGTACTTC

clone_size: once
d_call: TRBD1
j_call: TRBJ1-2
v_call: TRBV5-4
cdr3_aa: CASSLHQGQGEGYTF
cdr3_nt: TGTGCCAGCAGCTTGCATCAGGGACAGGGGGAAGGCTACACCTTC

clone_size: NA
d_call: TRBD1
j_call: TRBJ2-3
v_call: TRBV5-6
cdr3_aa: CASSSGTGTDTQYF
cdr3_nt: TGTGCCAGCAGCTCCGGGACAGGGACGGATACGCAGTATTTT

clone_size: NA
d_call: NA
j_call: TRBJ1-4
v_call: TRBV2
cdr3_aa: CASSGAATNEKLFF
cdr3_nt: TGTGCCAGCAGTGGGGCTGCAACTAATGAAAAACTGTTTTTT

clone_size: NA
d_call: NA
j_call: TRBJ1-2
v_call: TRBV24-1
cdr3_aa: CATSDPSANYGYTF
cdr3_nt: TGTGCCACCAGTGATCCTTCCGCTAACTATGGCTACACCTTC

clone_size: NA
d_call: NA
j_call: TRBJ1-1
v_call: TRBV29-1
cdr3_aa: CSVAQNEDTEAFF
cdr3_nt: TGCAGCGTTGCCCAGAATGAGGACACTGAAGCTTTCTTT

clone_size: NA
d_call: TRBD2
j_call: TRBJ2-7
v_call: TRBV2
cdr3_aa: CASSVAGGQVYEQYF
cdr3_nt: TGTGCCAGCAGTGTAGCGGGAGGGCAAGTCTACGAGCAGTACTTC

clone_size: NA
d_call: NA
j_call: TRBJ2-5
v_call: TRBV19
cdr3_aa: CASSASAVGETQYF
cdr3_nt: TGTGCCAGTAGTGCTTCAGCGGTTGGAGAGACCCAGTACTTC

clone_size: NA
d_call: TRBD2
j_call: TRBJ2-7
v_call: TRBV4-3
cdr3_aa: CASSQDPSGRYEQYF
cdr3_nt: TGCGCCAGCAGCCAAGATCCAAGCGGGAGATACGAGCAGTACTTC

clone_size: NA
d_call: TRBD1
j_call: TRBJ2-5
v_call: TRBV5-4
cdr3_aa: CASSPTGGGRQETQYF
cdr3_nt: TGTGCCAGCAGCCCGACAGGGGGGGGGAGACAAGAGACCCAGTACTTC